This passage covers 3 T cell receptor beta chains from one sample sequenced in a study of response to subunit inactivated influenza vaccine. From the RT-PCR reads, TCRdb called clonotypes with MiXCR, one entry per CDR3 protein. The sample records 800,000 or so distinct CDR3 sequences, 20% to 25% being singletons. The sequenced sample was PBMCs from blood, obtained 4 to 6 days after vaccination. The receptors derive from a man over 45 who received an inactivated influenza vaccine.

The genes are TRBV29-1 and TRBJ1-1; D may be TRBD1 (6 bases). The CDR3 is made up of 12 amino acids. Germline CDR1 reads SQVTM; CDR2 reads ANQGSEA. V lost 4 bases and J 4 bases, leaving 10 bases between the germline ends. The CDR3 nucleotides are TGCAGCGTTGCAGGGGCGGGCACTGAAGCTTTCTTT. It yields the protein CSVAGAGTEAFF.

The rearrangement links TRBV20-1 to TRBJ1-4; D is unclear. This CDR3 is built from 13 residues. CDR1 is DFQATT, CDR2 SNEGSKA, per germline (reference sequence). The ends were cut back, 3 bases at V and 6 bases at J, with 11 bases in the middle. The CDR3 region is CSASVGGDEKLFF. CDR3 nucleotides: TGCAGTGCTAGCGTGGGAGGTGATGAAAAACTGTTTTTT.

This chain joins TRBV5-1 and TRBJ1-4; no definite D call. The germline gives CDR1 SGHRS, CDR2 YFSETQ. Trimming took off 4 bases at V and 3 bases at J, with 7 bases between the two ends. The CDR3 is 13 amino acids. The CDR3 here is CASSKGPNEKLFF. Written as DNA, the CDR3 is TGCGCCAGCAGCAAGGGTCCTAATGAAAAACTGTTTTTT.